These T cell receptor beta chains were read from a single sample in a study of blood T cells in healthy people across ages. TCRdb fed the 5' RACE reads into MiXCR, producing one record per CDR3 protein. The table shows some 940,000 distinct CDR3 sequences, with just under 30% occurring only once. The same sample was also studied in work on T cells of mothers and their children.

Sequences were obtained from blood. Source of these receptors: a woman aged 40 to 50 in good health. The conserved cysteine and the conserved F or W are not part of the CDR3 here. Each record gives: J gene, V gene, CDR3 protein.

>TRBJ2-5|TRBV7-9
ASSLGVRQETQY
>TRBJ2-4|TRBV5-6
ASSSYGDSQGNIQY
>TRBJ2-4|TRBV28
ASSPRVTLAKNIQY
>TRBJ2-2|TRBV5-6
ASSSRSYGTGGFQTGELF
>TRBJ2-5|TRBV3-1
ASSQDSGYQETQY
>TRBJ2-3|TRBV9
ASSVSGGDLPDTQY
>TRBJ2-3|TRBV2
ASSEDRGGPDTQY
>TRBJ2-3|TRBV5-1
ASSRQRSEADTQY
>TRBJ2-5|TRBV12-3/TRBV12-4
ASSARDQETQY
>TRBJ2-1|TRBV10-3
AISAQTSGVYNEQF
>TRBJ1-6|TRBV6-1
ASSAGPYNSPLH
>TRBJ2-6|TRBV2
ASSGTTGPGANVLT
>TRBJ2-4|TRBV13
ASSVSRDSLAKNIQY
>TRBJ2-1|TRBV12-3/TRBV12-4
ASSAPRGYNEQF
>TRBJ1-1|TRBV7-8
ASRPSDLNTEAF
>.|TRBV27
VSSFRESYEQY
>TRBJ2-5|TRBV28
ASSTLVETQY
>TRBJ2-2|TRBV6-4
ASSDSGYTGELF